This TCR beta chain was recorded in a study of low-dose radiotherapy and immunotherapy resistance in tumors. Trimming cost V 4 bases and J 5 bases, with 9 bases left between them. CDR3 size: 13 residues. The germline CDR1 and CDR2 sequences are SGHTA and FQGNSA. Time point noted: before trial treatment. Primers used for first-strand cDNA, a TRAV- and TRBV-specific set, covered both alpha and beta chains. The authors ran about 21 PCR cycles to amplify TCRs with a constant-region primer and V-primer adapter. Amplifying the isolated mRNA was done by in vitro transcription. TCRdb independently ran MiXCR on the reads; one entry per CDR3 protein. The table records 70,000 to 95,000 distinct CDR3 sequences, 15% to 20% of them present only once. This clonotype was counted at least ten times.

This specimen was PBMCs, taken before treatment. The TCR originated in a male donor with prostate cancer. This chain uses TRBV7-2 with TRBJ1-5; no firm D call. The CDR3 DNA reads TGTGCCAGCAGCTACCAGCCGGATCAGCCCCAGCATTTT. It encodes CASSYQPDQPQHF.